The 24 T cell receptor beta chains below come from one sample, sequenced in a study of chemoradiotherapy in HPV16-positive cancers. TCRdb keeps only in-frame clones here, not all; method: immunoSEQ multiplex PCR. The table has 6,500 to 10,000 clones, over 75% seen once. Collection of the sample occurred from a patient who underwent chemoradiotherapy. The source of these receptors is a human donor with HPV-associated anogenital cancer.

The chain joins TRBV28 to TRBJ2-2; D perhaps matches TRBD1 (6 bases). Trimming took off 8 bases at V and 0 bases at J, with 10 bases between the two ends. The germline gives CDR1 MDHEN, CDR2 SYDVKM. The CDR3 loop spans 14 amino acids. The CDR3 sequence: CASWRTANTGELFF. For the CDR3, the DNA is TGTGCCAGCTGGAGGACAGCGAACACCGGGGAGCTGTTTTTT. Full variable domain (remainder filled in from reference TRBV28 and TRBJ2-2): DVKVTQSSRYLVKRTGEKVFLECVQDMDHENMFWYRQDPGLGLRLIYFSYDVKMKEKGDIPEGYSVSREKKERFSLILESASTNQTSMYLCASWRTANTGELFFGEGSRLTVL.

This chain links TRBV14 with TRBJ2-7; D is unclear. Trimming removed 4 bases at V and 3 bases at J, with 4 bases between. CDR1 and CDR2 (germline): SGHDN, FVKESK. The CDR3 is made up of 11 amino acids. The CDR3 is CASSPCYEQYF. The CDR3 coding sequence is TGTGCCAGCAGCCCATGCTACGAGCAGTACTTC.

V is TRBV7-9 and J is TRBJ2-7; 7 positions agree with TRBD2. In germline, CDR1 is SEHNR, CDR2 FQNEAQ (reference sequence). With V trimmed by 1 base and J by 3 bases, 3 bases remained unmatched. CDR3 length equals 14 residues. CDR3 sequence: CASSLVGGNYEQYF. The CDR3 bases are TGTGCCAGCAGCTTAGTCGGGGGGAACTACGAGCAGTACTTC.

V and J are TRBV6-5 and TRBJ2-2; D unresolved. Germline CDR1 reads MNHEY; CDR2 reads SVGAGI. The V end lost 10 bases, the J end lost 5 bases, and 11 bases lay between the germline ends. CDR3 length: 12 residues. The CDR3 loop reads CATSTLTGELFF. DNA for the CDR3: TGTGCCACCTCGACTCTAACCGGGGAGCTGTTTTTT.

This clone was counted once. The chain recombines TRBV5-5 with TRBJ1-5, with a possible D match to TRBD1 (6 bases). CDR3 length equals 17 residues. Germline lookup yields CDR1 SGHKS and CDR2 YYEKEE (reference sequence). The V end was cut by 4 bases, the J end by 3 bases, with 20 bases between. The CDR3 DNA is TGTGCCAGCAGCCCCCACCTGGACAGCTCAAACAATCAGCCCCAGCATTTT. Protein sequence: CASSPHLDSSNNQPQHF. Drawing the rest from reference TRBV5-5 and TRBJ1-5, the complete variable domain is DAGVTQSPTHLIKTRGQQVTLRCSPISGHKSVSWYQQVLGQGPQFIFQYYEKEERGRGNFPDRFSARQFPNYSSELNVNALLLGDSALYLCASSPHLDSSNNQPQHFGDGTRLSIL.

The chain couples TRBV7-2 to TRBJ2-1, with a weak D call TRBD1 (9 bases). Trimming shortened V by 0 bases and J by 6 bases, and 27 bases separated the two germline ends. CDR3 length equals 20 residues. The V gene's germline CDR1 is SGHTA and CDR2 FQGNSA. CDR3 nucleotides: TGTGCCAGCAGCTTAGCCGGGACAGGGCTCTTCGGAGCGGGGGCCAATGAGCAGTTCTTC. This sequence encodes CASSLAGTGLFGAGANEQFF.

This clone was seen just once. The chain recombines TRBV5-1 with TRBJ2-5; tentative D call: TRBD2 (5 bases). Trimming pared 0 bases from V and 1 base from J, leaving 13 bases between. The CDR3 spans 16 residues. CDR1 is SGHRS, CDR2 YFSETQ, per germline. In DNA form, the CDR3 reads TGCGCCAGCAGCTTGGCCGGGGAGTTGTCCCAAGAGACCCAGTACTTC. Amino acid sequence: CASSLAGELSQETQYF.

The chain combines TRBV11-3 with TRBJ2-7; D may be TRBD2 (7 bases). The CDR3 loop spans 14 amino acids. V dropped 3 bases and J dropped 5 bases, with 14 bases sitting between them. Germline loops: CDR1 SGHNT, CDR2 YENEEA. Written as DNA, the CDR3 is TGTGCCAGCAGCTTGGGGGGGGCTGGGGACGAGCAGTACTTC. As protein: CASSLGGAGDEQYF. Complete variable domain (other parts from reference TRBV11-3 and TRBJ2-7): EAGVVQSPRYKIIEKKQPVAFWCNPISGHNTLYWYLQNLGQGPELLIRYENEEAVDDSQLPKDRFSAERLKGVDSTLKIQPAELGDSAVYLCASSLGGAGDEQYFGPGTRLTVT.

V is TRBV4-1 and J is TRBJ2-1; D is perhaps TRBD1 or TRBD2 (6 bases each). Trimming took off 1 base at V and 9 bases at J, with 19 bases between the two ends. The germline V gene encodes CDR1 MGHRA and CDR2 YSYEKL. This CDR3 is 16 amino acids long. CDR3 residues: CASSQGITGTEGEQFF. CDR3 DNA: TGCGCCAGCAGCCAAGGCATAACAGGGACGGAGGGTGAGCAGTTCTTC.

J is TRBJ1-1 and V is TRBV23-1; D ambiguous. TRBV23-1 is noted as an ORF with a role that remains uncertain. The CDR3 length is 11 residues. Trimming removed 6 bases from V and 11 bases from J, with 13 bases in between. The CDR3 loop reads CASRYGRGAFF. The CDR3 bases are TGCGCCAGCAGGTACGGGAGAGGGGCTTTCTTT.

In this sample, this clone turned up once. The chain carries TRBV7-9 and TRBJ1-2; TRBD1 aligns across 7 bases. Germline V gene lookup returns CDR1 SEHNR and CDR2 FQNEAQ (reference sequence). The CDR3 extends over 16 amino acids. After removal of 5 bases from V and 4 bases from J, the junction contained 13 bases not matched to a gene. The CDR3: CASSQNTRDSPYGYTF. The CDR3 nucleotides read TGTGCCAGCAGCCAAAATACCCGGGACAGCCCCTATGGCTACACCTTC.

V gene TRBV28 combines with J gene TRBJ1-2; 10 positions match TRBD1. Trimming took 5 bases from V and 4 from J; bases not matched to a gene: 4. This CDR3 comprises 14 residues. The germline gives CDR1 MDHEN, CDR2 SYDVKM. The CDR3 region is CASSRDRGLYGYTF. Written as DNA, the CDR3 is TGTGCCAGCAGTCGCGACAGGGGGCTCTATGGCTACACCTTC.

V is TRBV19 and J is TRBJ2-7, with 9 bases lining up with TRBD2. The DNA end lines up better with TRBJ2-5; the J call may be wrong. Looked up from germline, CDR1 is LNHDA and CDR2 is SQIVND (reference sequence). The CDR3 is 13 residues long. This CDR3 is CASRTSGQETQYF. The CDR3 region has the DNA TGTGCCAGTAGGACTAGCGGACAAGAGACCCAGTACTTC.

This chain connects TRBV5-1 to TRBJ2-4; 12 bases fit TRBD2. The V gene's germline CDR1 is SGHRS and CDR2 YFSETQ. The CDR3 extends over 16 amino acids. V lost 0 bases and J lost 8; bases outside the gene matches: 6. Written as DNA, the CDR3 is TGCGCCAGCAGCTTGGACCCTAGCGGGGGGGCCGACATTCAGTACTTC. Protein product: CASSLDPSGGADIQYF.

J is TRBJ2-7 and V is TRBV30; 7 bases are shared with TRBD1. Germline loops: CDR1 GTSNPN, CDR2 SVGIG (reference sequence). This CDR3 has 12 amino acids. Unmatched junction bases numbered 5, after V lost 1 base and J lost 8 bases. The CDR3 loop reads CAWSGRTGKQYF. CDR3 nucleotide sequence: TGTGCCTGGAGTGGGCGGACAGGCAAGCAGTACTTC. Complete variable domain (other parts from reference TRBV30 and TRBJ2-7): SQTIHQWPATLVQPVGSPLSLECTVEGTSNPNLYWYRQAAGRGLQLLFYSVGIGQISSEVPQNLSASRPQDRQFILSSKKLLLSDSGFYLCAWSGRTGKQYFGPGTRLTVT.

This clone came up once. The V call is TRBV2, the J call TRBJ2-7; D ambiguous. CDR3 size: 12 residues. The ends were cut back, 6 bases at V and 2 bases at J, with 8 bases in the middle. The germline CDR1 and CDR2 sequences are SNHLY and FYNNEI. Here the CDR3 DNA reads TGTGCCAGCAGGGCCTTAACCTACGAGCAGTACTTC. It specifies CASRALTYEQYF.

J is TRBJ2-6 and V is TRBV7-2; maybe TRBD2 (6 bases). The CDR3 length is 17 residues. The germline gives CDR1 SGHTA, CDR2 FQGNSA. The germline V and J ends were trimmed by 7 bases and 2 bases, with 18 bases remaining between them. The DNA of the CDR3 is TGTGCCAGCACCGACGGCAGGGACTTAACTGGGGCCAACGTCCTGACTTTC. Translating gives CASTDGRDLTGANVLTF.

The J gene is TRBJ2-7, the V gene TRBV6-5, with D unclear. The CDR3 totals 12 residues. V was cut by 6 bases and J by 7 bases, with 13 bases left in between. Germline-derived CDR1 and CDR2 are MNHEY and SVGAGI. The chain's CDR3 is CASSSYGREQYF. Here the CDR3 DNA reads TGTGCCAGCAGCTCCTACGGACGGGAGCAGTACTTC.

The J gene is TRBJ2-1, the V gene TRBV2; TRBD2 aligns across 7 bases. V dropped 4 bases and J dropped 8; count of bases not matched to a gene: 11. In germline, CDR1 is SNHLY, CDR2 FYNNEI. This CDR3 comprises 15 residues. CDR3: CASSALASGGDEQFF. CDR3 bases: TGTGCCAGCAGTGCCCTAGCGTCGGGAGGTGATGAGCAGTTCTTC.

This chain connects TRBV7-9 to TRBJ1-1; no firm D call. CDR1 is SEHNR and CDR2 is FQNEAQ in the germline V gene (reference sequence). This CDR3 region has 13 residues. Trimming removed 2 bases from V and 1 base from J, with 5 bases in between. CDR3 sequence (DNA): TGTGCCAGCAGCTTACTACAGAACACTGAAGCTTTCTTT. Encoded protein: CASSLLQNTEAFF.

The chain carries TRBV5-1 and TRBJ1-1; the D gene is possibly TRBD1 (6 bases). The V and J ends lost 7 bases and 4 bases respectively, with 14 bases between them. CDR3 length equals 13 residues. Per the germline V gene, CDR1 is SGHRS and CDR2 is YFSETQ. Here the CDR3 reads CASGVGGGTEAFF. For the CDR3, the DNA is TGCGCCAGCGGGGTAGGGGGGGGCACTGAAGCTTTCTTT. The full variable domain, in which reference TRBV5-1 and TRBJ1-1 provide the parts outside the CDR3, is KAGVTQTPRYLIKTRGQQVTLSCSPISGHRSVSWYQQTPGQGLQFLFEYFSETQRNKGNFPGRFSGRQFSNSRSEMNVSTLELGDSALYLCASGVGGGTEAFFGQGTRLTVV.

The rearrangement uses TRBV5-6 and TRBJ1-2, with no clear D. The CDR3 is made up of 15 amino acids. V lost 0 bases, J lost 1 base, and 10 bases lay in between. CDR1 and CDR2 from the germline V gene are SGHDT and YYEEEE. The CDR3 spells CASSLVSADNYGYTF. The CDR3, as DNA: TGTGCCAGCAGCTTGGTGTCAGCTGATAACTATGGCTACACCTTC.

This clone was found once. V usage is TRBV11-1 and J usage is TRBJ1-1, with no clear D. Germline values: CDR1 SGHAT, CDR2 FQDESV (reference sequence). V lost 1 base to trimming and J lost 8 bases, with 11 bases between them. The CDR3 loop spans 13 amino acids. In DNA form, the CDR3 reads TGTGCCAGCAGCTTAGAGGAAGAGTCCGAAGCTTTCTTT. It specifies CASSLEEESEAFF.

The genes are TRBV2 and TRBJ1-4; D might be TRBD1 (6 bases). This CDR3 comprises 13 residues. Germline V CDR1 and CDR2: SNHLY, FYNNEI. V was trimmed by 10 bases and J by 8 bases, leaving 17 bases between them. CDR3 loop: CATTKAGEEKLFF. DNA of the CDR3: TGTGCCACAACCAAAGCAGGGGAAGAAAAACTGTTTTTT. Full variable domain (remainder filled in from reference TRBV2 and TRBJ1-4): EPEVTQTPSHQVTQMGQEVILRCVPISNHLYFYWYRQILGQKVEFLVSFYNNEISEKSEIFDDQFSVERPDGSNFTLKIRSTKLEDSAMYFCATTKAGEEKLFFGSGTQLSVL.